These T cell receptor beta chains were read from a single sample in a study of cytotoxic CD8 clonotypes in ibrutinib-treated CLL. Sequencing was performed with immunoSEQ multiplex PCR; in TCRdb, only in-frame clones are kept and a portion is missing. Altogether around 150,000 clones are present, approximately 90% being singletons, with the ten largest covering more than 2.5%. This specimen consisted of PBMCs, obtained at disease progression, from a patient treated with ibrutinib. These receptors originate from a human donor with chronic lymphocytic leukemia. Each CDR3 is given with its conserved first and last residue. The order of the fields is D gene, clone size, V gene, J gene, CDR3 protein, CDR3 DNA. The D gene is left open where the match is weak. Clone size is shown for a subset of rows, as once, few, many or a class of expanded clone.

D: -
size: -
V: TRBV7-7
J: TRBJ2-5
CDR3: CASSPSSQETQYF
DNA: TGTGCTAGCAGCCCCTCAAGCCAAGAGACCCAGTACTTC

D: -
size: -
V: TRBV5-4
J: TRBJ2-3
CDR3: CASIEQGGRDTQYF
DNA: TGTGCCAGCATCGAACAGGGTGGGAGGGATACGCAGTATTTT

D: -
size: once
V: TRBV19
J: TRBJ2-7
CDR3: CASSSDKYEQYF
DNA: TGTGCCAGTAGTTCGGACAAGTACGAGCAGTACTTC

D: -
size: -
V: TRBV15
J: TRBJ2-3
CDR3: CATSTTTGTIGGWADTQYF
DNA: TGTGCCACCAGCACCACAACCGGGACTATAGGGGGGTGGGCAGATACGCAGTATTTT

D: TRBD2
size: -
V: TRBV27
J: TRBJ2-1
CDR3: CASSLFSLAGESEQFF
DNA: TGTGCCAGCAGTTTATTCAGCCTAGCGGGAGAAAGTGAGCAGTTCTTC

D: -
size: -
V: TRBV2
J: TRBJ1-2
CDR3: CASDFSRSYGYTF
DNA: TGTGCCAGCGACTTTTCGCGATCTTATGGCTACACCTTC

D: TRBD1
size: -
V: TRBV7-3
J: TRBJ1-1
CDR3: CASSGDRVTEAFF
DNA: TGTGCCAGCAGCGGGGACAGGGTTACTGAAGCTTTCTTT

D: -
size: -
V: TRBV5-5
J: TRBJ2-3
CDR3: CASSQDRKQYF
DNA: TGTGCCAGCAGCCAAGACAGAAAGCAGTATTTT

D: -
size: -
V: TRBV19
J: TRBJ2-1
CDR3: CASSIGPQIHNEQFF
DNA: TGTGCCAGTAGTATTGGGCCGCAAATTCACAATGAGCAGTTCTTC

D: TRBD1
size: few
V: TRBV27
J: TRBJ1-5
CDR3: CASSPRDSWNQPQHF
DNA: TGTGCCAGCAGTCCGCGGGACAGCTGGAATCAGCCCCAGCATTTT

D: TRBD2
size: -
V: TRBV7-9
J: TRBJ2-3
CDR3: CASSLVSGSGTDTQYF
DNA: TGTGCCAGCAGCTTAGTAAGCGGGAGTGGCACAGATACGCAGTATTTT

D: -
size: -
V: TRBV5-5
J: TRBJ2-7
CDR3: CASSSSGGTASYEQYF
DNA: TGTGCCAGCAGCTCGTCCGGTGGGACGGCGTCCTACGAGCAGTACTTC

D: -
size: once
V: TRBV28
J: TRBJ1-1
CDR3: CASPGGDTNTEAFF
DNA: TGTGCCTCACCTGGTGGCGATACCAACACTGAAGCTTTCTTT

D: -
size: -
V: TRBV6-5
J: TRBJ1-1
CDR3: CASRPPRQVLGEAFF
DNA: TGTGCCAGCAGACCTCCCAGACAGGTGTTGGGTGAAGCTTTCTTT

D: -
size: -
V: TRBV6-1
J: TRBJ1-2
CDR3: CASSYGVTLTF
DNA: TGTGCCAGCAGTTATGGGGTGACGCTCACCTTC

D: -
size: -
V: TRBV6-5
J: TRBJ2-7
CDR3: CASSYSRDSSYEQYF
DNA: TGTGCCAGCAGTTACTCGCGGGACTCCAGCTACGAGCAGTACTTC

D: TRBD1
size: many
V: TRBV29-1
J: TRBJ1-3
CDR3: CSVLQGSSGNTIYF
DNA: TGCAGCGTTCTACAGGGGAGCTCTGGAAACACCATATATTTT

D: TRBD1
size: -
V: TRBV7-6
J: TRBJ2-7
CDR3: CASSRDGTVSYEQYF
DNA: TGTGCCAGCAGCCGCGACGGGACAGTCTCCTACGAGCAGTACTTC

D: -
size: -
V: TRBV9
J: TRBJ1-2
CDR3: CASSVGRTNNYGYTF
DNA: TGTGCTAGCAGCGTAGGCCGGACAAATAACTATGGCTACACCTTC

D: TRBD2
size: -
V: TRBV7-3
J: TRBJ2-1
CDR3: CASSSPRLAGRDEQFF
DNA: TGTGCCAGCAGCTCACCGAGACTAGCGGGACGGGATGAGCAGTTCTTC

D: -
size: -
V: TRBV7-8
J: TRBJ1-2
CDR3: CASSLGRFGGGPKRNYGYTF
DNA: TGTGCCAGCAGCTTAGGACGTTTCGGAGGGGGTCCGAAGAGAAACTATGGCTACACCTTC

D: -
size: -
V: TRBV7-8
J: TRBJ1-5
CDR3: CASSPIAQPHQPQHF
DNA: TGTGCCAGCAGCCCCATCGCGCAGCCCCATCAGCCCCAGCATTTT

D: -
size: few
V: TRBV5-1
J: TRBJ1-2
CDR3: CASSPAGAGYTF
DNA: TGCGCCAGCAGCCCTGCAGGGGCTGGCTACACCTTC

D: -
size: -
V: TRBV15
J: TRBJ2-7
CDR3: CATSRDRGPRISYEQYF
DNA: TGTGCCACCAGCAGAGATCGCGGTCCCCGAATATCCTACGAGCAGTACTTC

D: TRBD2
size: -
V: TRBV27
J: TRBJ2-5
CDR3: CASSLFSGPQETQYF
DNA: TGTGCCAGCAGTTTATTTAGCGGGCCGCAAGAGACCCAGTACTTC

D: -
size: -
V: TRBV21-1
J: TRBJ1-5
CDR3: CARTKEGWGVTYQPQHF
DNA: TGTGCCAGAACTAAAGAAGGGTGGGGGGTGACCTATCAGCCCCAGCATTTT

D: -
size: -
V: TRBV7-9
J: TRBJ2-5
CDR3: CASSPPSRTPLYQETQYF
DNA: TGTGCCAGCAGCCCCCCGTCTAGGACACCTCTGTACCAAGAGACCCAGTACTTC

D: TRBD1
size: -
V: TRBV7-8
J: TRBJ2-3
CDR3: CASSWGQGRASETQYF
DNA: TGTGCCAGCAGCTGGGGACAGGGACGGGCTAGTGAAACGCAGTATTTT

D: -
size: -
V: TRBV4-1
J: TRBJ2-7
CDR3: CASGQDLGGYEQYF
DNA: TGCGCCAGCGGCCAAGATCTTGGGGGGTACGAGCAGTACTTC

D: -
size: -
V: TRBV6-1
J: TRBJ2-3
CDR3: CASSGQRGRATDTQYF
DNA: TGTGCCAGCAGTGGACAAAGGGGGAGGGCCACAGATACGCAGTATTTT

D: -
size: -
V: TRBV6-1
J: TRBJ1-4
CDR3: CASRNTHRSNEKLFF
DNA: TGTGCCAGCAGGAACACACACAGATCTAATGAAAAACTGTTTTTT

D: -
size: -
V: TRBV30
J: TRBJ2-7
CDR3: CAWSVQFYEQYF
DNA: TGTGCCTGGAGTGTACAGTTCTACGAGCAGTACTTC

D: -
size: few
V: TRBV5-1
J: TRBJ1-3
CDR3: CASSLGQAAGNTIYF
DNA: TGCGCCAGCAGCTTGGGTCAGGCTGCTGGAAACACCATATATTTT

D: -
size: few
V: TRBV5-6
J: TRBJ1-2
CDR3: CASSLQGYGYTF
DNA: TGTGCCAGCAGCCTACAAGGTTATGGCTACACCTTC

D: -
size: -
V: TRBV19
J: TRBJ2-7
CDR3: CASSPQRQSSYEQYF
DNA: TGTGCCAGTAGCCCTCAGCGGCAAAGCTCCTACGAGCAGTACTTC

D: TRBD1
size: once
V: TRBV18
J: TRBJ1-2
CDR3: CASSPTGGHYGYTF
DNA: TGTGCCAGCTCACCCACAGGGGGCCACTATGGCTACACCTTC

D: -
size: -
V: TRBV5-1
J: TRBJ1-1
CDR3: CASSPGTMNTEAFF
DNA: TGCGCCAGCAGCCCGGGAACAATGAACACTGAAGCTTTCTTT

D: -
size: -
V: TRBV7-3
J: TRBJ2-3
CDR3: CASSLSTDTQYF
DNA: TGTGCCAGCAGCCTCAGCACAGATACGCAGTATTTT

D: TRBD1
size: -
V: TRBV5-4
J: TRBJ2-5
CDR3: CASSVTGTGIETQYF
DNA: TGTGCCAGCAGCGTGACCGGGACAGGGATAGAGACCCAGTACTTC

D: -
size: -
V: TRBV5-1
J: TRBJ2-5
CDR3: CASSLVRGAGETQYF
DNA: TGCGCCAGCAGCTTGGTTCGGGGGGCTGGGGAGACCCAGTACTTC

D: -
size: -
V: TRBV29-1
J: TRBJ1-1
CDR3: CSAPSMGGGNTEAFF
DNA: TGCAGCGCCCCTTCCATGGGCGGGGGGAACACTGAAGCTTTCTTT

D: TRBD1
size: -
V: TRBV11-2
J: TRBJ1-2
CDR3: CASSKGGNYGYTF
DNA: TGTGCCAGCAGTAAAGGGGGCAACTATGGCTACACCTTC

D: TRBD1
size: -
V: TRBV25-1
J: TRBJ2-3
CDR3: CASRDSKDTQYF
DNA: TGTGCCAGCCGGGACAGTAAAGATACGCAGTATTTT

D: -
size: -
V: TRBV4-1
J: TRBJ2-1
CDR3: CASRLVGSNEQFF
DNA: TGCGCCAGCAGACTTGTGGGGAGCAATGAGCAGTTCTTC

D: -
size: -
V: TRBV7-8
J: TRBJ1-5
CDR3: CASSGWTESNQPQHF
DNA: TGTGCCAGCAGCGGATGGACGGAGAGCAATCAGCCCCAGCATTTT

D: TRBD1
size: -
V: TRBV7-3
J: TRBJ1-1
CDR3: CASSDSRQGAGAFF
DNA: TGTGCCAGCAGCGATTCTCGACAGGGGGCAGGAGCTTTCTTT

D: -
size: -
V: TRBV7-9
J: TRBJ2-1
CDR3: CASSPPGIGPQFF
DNA: TGTGCCAGCAGCCCACCAGGAATAGGGCCGCAGTTCTTC

D: -
size: -
V: TRBV19
J: TRBJ2-2
CDR3: CASSSGVGANTGELFF
DNA: TGTGCCAGTAGTTCGGGAGTGGGGGCGAACACCGGGGAGCTGTTTTTT

D: TRBD2
size: -
V: TRBV2
J: TRBJ2-3
CDR3: CASSEGVAGDTDTQYF
DNA: TGTGCCAGCAGTGAGGGGGTAGCGGGCGACACAGATACGCAGTATTTT

D: -
size: -
V: TRBV5-8
J: TRBJ2-1
CDR3: CASSLFGGFSYNEQFF
DNA: TGTGCCAGCAGCTTGTTTGGCGGATTCTCCTACAATGAGCAGTTCTTC

D: TRBD2
size: -
V: TRBV5-1
J: TRBJ2-3
CDR3: CASSLRRSLAGGTDTQYF
DNA: TGCGCCAGCAGCTTGCGTCGTTCGCTAGCGGGAGGTACAGATACGCAGTATTTT

D: TRBD1
size: -
V: TRBV18
J: TRBJ2-4
CDR3: CASSDRGTVGAKNIQYF
DNA: TGTGCCAGCTCAGACAGGGGGACAGTCGGAGCCAAAAACATTCAGTACTTC

D: -
size: -
V: TRBV19
J: TRBJ2-7
CDR3: CASSIMLGSTEQYF
DNA: TGTGCCAGTAGTATAATGTTGGGGTCTACCGAGCAGTACTTC

D: TRBD2
size: -
V: TRBV14
J: TRBJ2-1
CDR3: CASSPNKLALSSYNEQFF
DNA: TGTGCCAGCAGCCCTAACAAACTAGCGCTGAGCTCCTACAATGAGCAGTTCTTC

D: -
size: -
V: TRBV7-9
J: TRBJ1-2
CDR3: CASSFPGHGGGYTF
DNA: TGTGCCAGCAGCTTCCCCGGCCACGGTGGGGGCTACACCTTC

D: -
size: -
V: TRBV10-1
J: TRBJ1-5
CDR3: CASSEDRLSNQPQHF
DNA: TGCGCCAGCAGTGAGGACCGACTTAGCAATCAGCCCCAGCATTTT

D: -
size: -
V: TRBV19
J: TRBJ1-1
CDR3: CASTRGVTEAFF
DNA: TGTGCCAGTACTAGGGGGGTCACTGAAGCTTTCTTT

D: TRBD1
size: -
V: TRBV18
J: TRBJ1-2
CDR3: CASSPSLETGGLYGYTF
DNA: TGTGCCAGCTCACCATCCTTGGAGACAGGGGGTTTGTATGGCTACACCTTC

D: TRBD2
size: -
V: TRBV5-1
J: TRBJ2-1
CDR3: CASSLALAGGLYNEQFF
DNA: TGCGCCAGCAGCTTGGCGCTAGCGGGAGGGCTCTACAATGAGCAGTTCTTC

D: -
size: few
V: TRBV7-7
J: TRBJ2-2
CDR3: CASSPSGGRNTGELFF
DNA: TGTGCTAGCAGCCCAAGTGGTGGTCGGAACACCGGGGAGCTGTTTTTT